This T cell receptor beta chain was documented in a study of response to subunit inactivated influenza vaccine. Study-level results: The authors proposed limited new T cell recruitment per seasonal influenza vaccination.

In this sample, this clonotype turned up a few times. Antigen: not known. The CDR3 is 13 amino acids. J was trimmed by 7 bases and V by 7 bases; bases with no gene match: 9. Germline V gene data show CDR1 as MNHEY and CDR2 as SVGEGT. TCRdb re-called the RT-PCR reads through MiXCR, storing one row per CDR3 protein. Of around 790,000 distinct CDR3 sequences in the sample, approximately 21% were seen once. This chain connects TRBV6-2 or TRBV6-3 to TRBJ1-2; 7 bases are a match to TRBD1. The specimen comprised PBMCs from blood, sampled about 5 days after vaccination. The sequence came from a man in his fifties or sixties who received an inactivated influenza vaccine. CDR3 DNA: TGTGCCAGCAAAAGGAAGGGGGCGTTTGGCTACACCTTC. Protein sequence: CASKRKGAFGYTF.